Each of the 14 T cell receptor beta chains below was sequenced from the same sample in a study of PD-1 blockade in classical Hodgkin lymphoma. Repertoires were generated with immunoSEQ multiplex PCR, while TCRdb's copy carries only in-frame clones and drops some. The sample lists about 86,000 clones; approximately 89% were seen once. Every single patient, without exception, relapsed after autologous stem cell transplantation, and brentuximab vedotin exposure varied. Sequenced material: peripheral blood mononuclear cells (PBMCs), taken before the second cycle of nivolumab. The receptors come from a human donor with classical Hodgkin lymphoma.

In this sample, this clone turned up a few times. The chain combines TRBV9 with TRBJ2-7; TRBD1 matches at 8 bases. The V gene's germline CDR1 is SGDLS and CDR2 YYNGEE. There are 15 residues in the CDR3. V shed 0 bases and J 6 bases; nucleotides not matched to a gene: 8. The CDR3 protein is CASSVGSPGGGEQYF. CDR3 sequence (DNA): TGTGCCAGCAGCGTAGGTTCCCCAGGGGGCGGCGAGCAGTACTTC.

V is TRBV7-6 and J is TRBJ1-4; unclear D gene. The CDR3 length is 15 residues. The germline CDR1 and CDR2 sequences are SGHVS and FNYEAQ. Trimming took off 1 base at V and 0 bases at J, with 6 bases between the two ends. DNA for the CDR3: TGTGCCAGCAGCTTAGGTCTGGCAACTAATGAAAAACTGTTTTTT. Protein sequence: CASSLGLATNEKLFF.

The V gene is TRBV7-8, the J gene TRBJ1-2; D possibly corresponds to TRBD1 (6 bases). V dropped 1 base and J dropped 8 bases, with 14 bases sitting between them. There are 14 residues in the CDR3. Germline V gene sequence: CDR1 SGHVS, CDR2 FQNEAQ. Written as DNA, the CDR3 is TGTGCCAGCAGCTTAGATGGGGGCGCGAAAGGCTACACCTTC. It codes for CASSLDGGAKGYTF.

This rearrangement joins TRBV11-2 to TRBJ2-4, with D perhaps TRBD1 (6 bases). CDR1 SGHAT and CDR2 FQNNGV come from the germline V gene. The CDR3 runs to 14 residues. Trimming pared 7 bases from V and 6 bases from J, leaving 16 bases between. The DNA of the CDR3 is TGTGCCAGCAACCACAGGGAGCAGGGAAACATTCAGTACTTC. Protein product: CASNHREQGNIQYF.

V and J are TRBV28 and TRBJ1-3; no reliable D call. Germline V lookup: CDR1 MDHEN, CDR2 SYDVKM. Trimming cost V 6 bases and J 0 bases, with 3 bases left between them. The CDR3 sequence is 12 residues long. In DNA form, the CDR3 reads TGTGCCAGCAGCCTCTCTGGAAACACCATATATTTT. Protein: CASSLSGNTIYF.

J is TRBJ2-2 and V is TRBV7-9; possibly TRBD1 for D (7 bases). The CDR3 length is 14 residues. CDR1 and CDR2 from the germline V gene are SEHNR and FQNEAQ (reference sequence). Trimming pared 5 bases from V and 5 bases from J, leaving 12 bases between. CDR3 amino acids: CASSARGDTGELFF. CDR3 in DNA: TGTGCCAGCAGCGCCAGGGGGGATACCGGGGAGCTGTTTTTT. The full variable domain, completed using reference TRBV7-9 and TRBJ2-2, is DTGVSQNPRHKITKRGQNVTFRCDPISEHNRLYWYRQTLGQGPEFLTYFQNEAQLEKSRLLSDRFSAERPKGSFSTLEIQRTEQGDSAMYLCASSARGDTGELFFGEGSRLTVL.

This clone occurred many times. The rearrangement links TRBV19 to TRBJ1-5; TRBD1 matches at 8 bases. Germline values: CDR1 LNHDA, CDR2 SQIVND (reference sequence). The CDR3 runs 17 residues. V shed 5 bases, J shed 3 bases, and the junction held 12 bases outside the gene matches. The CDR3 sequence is CASSPRTGFSFNQPQHF. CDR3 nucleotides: TGTGCCAGTAGTCCCAGGACAGGGTTCAGTTTCAATCAGCCCCAGCATTTT.

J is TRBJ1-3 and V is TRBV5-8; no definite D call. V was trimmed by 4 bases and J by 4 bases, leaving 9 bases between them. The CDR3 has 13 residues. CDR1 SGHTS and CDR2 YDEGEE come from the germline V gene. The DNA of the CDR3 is TGTGCCAGCAGCCCCGAACAGGGAAACACCATATATTTT. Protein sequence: CASSPEQGNTIYF.

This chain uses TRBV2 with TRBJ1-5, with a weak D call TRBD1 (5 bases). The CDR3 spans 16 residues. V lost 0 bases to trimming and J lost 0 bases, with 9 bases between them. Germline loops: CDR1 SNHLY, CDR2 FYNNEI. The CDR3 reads CASSEARQFSNQPQHF. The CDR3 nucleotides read TGTGCCAGCAGTGAAGCCCGACAGTTTAGCAATCAGCCCCAGCATTTT.

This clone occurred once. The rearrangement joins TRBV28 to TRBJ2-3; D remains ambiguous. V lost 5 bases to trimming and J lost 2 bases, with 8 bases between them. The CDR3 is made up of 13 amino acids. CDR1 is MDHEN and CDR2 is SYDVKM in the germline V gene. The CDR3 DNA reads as TGTGCCAGCAGTACCCCTTCCACAGATACGCAGTATTTT. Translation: CASSTPSTDTQYF.

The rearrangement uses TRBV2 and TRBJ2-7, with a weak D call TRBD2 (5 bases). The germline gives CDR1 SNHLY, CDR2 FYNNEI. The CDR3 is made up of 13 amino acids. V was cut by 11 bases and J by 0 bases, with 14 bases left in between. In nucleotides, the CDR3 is TGTGCCGGGCAGGACTGGGGCTCCTACGAGCAGTACTTC. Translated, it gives CAGQDWGSYEQYF.

The CDR3 region is CASSTITSGNTIYF. The CDR3 DNA follows: TGTGCCAGCAGCACGATCACATCCGGAAACACCATATATTTT. The chain has TRBV7-2 and TRBJ1-3; D uncertain. Germline V lookup: CDR1 SGHTA, CDR2 FQGNSA. V lost 5 bases and J 4 bases, leaving 12 bases between the germline ends. This CDR3 comprises 14 residues.

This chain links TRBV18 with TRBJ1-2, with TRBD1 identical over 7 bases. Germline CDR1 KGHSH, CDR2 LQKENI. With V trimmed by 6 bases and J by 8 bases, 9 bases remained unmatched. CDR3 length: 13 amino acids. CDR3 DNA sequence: TGTGCCAGCTCGCCAGACAGGGATTCGGGCTACACCTTC. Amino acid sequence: CASSPDRDSGYTF.

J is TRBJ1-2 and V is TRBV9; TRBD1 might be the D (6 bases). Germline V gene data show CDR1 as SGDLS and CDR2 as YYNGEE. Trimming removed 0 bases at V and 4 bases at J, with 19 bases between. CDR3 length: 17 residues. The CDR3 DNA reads TGTGCCAGCAGCGTAGTCGTACCCGGACAGCCGGCCTATGGCTACACCTTC. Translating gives CASSVVVPGQPAYGYTF.